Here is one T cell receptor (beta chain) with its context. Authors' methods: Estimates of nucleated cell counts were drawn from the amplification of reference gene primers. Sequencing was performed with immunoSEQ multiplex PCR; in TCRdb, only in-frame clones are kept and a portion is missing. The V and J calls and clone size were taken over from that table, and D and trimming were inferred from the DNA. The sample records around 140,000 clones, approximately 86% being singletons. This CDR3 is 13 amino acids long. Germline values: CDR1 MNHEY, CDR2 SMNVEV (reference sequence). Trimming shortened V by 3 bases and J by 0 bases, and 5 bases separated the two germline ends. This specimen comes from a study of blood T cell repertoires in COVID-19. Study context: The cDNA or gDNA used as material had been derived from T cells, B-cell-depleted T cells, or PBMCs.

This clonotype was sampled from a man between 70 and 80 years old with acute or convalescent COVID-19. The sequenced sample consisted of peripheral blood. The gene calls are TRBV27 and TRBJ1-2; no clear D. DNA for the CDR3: TGTGCCAGCAGTTTCGGGGCTAACTATGGCTACACCTTC. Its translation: CASSFGANYGYTF.